A selection of T cell receptor beta chains follows, all from one sample in a study of T cell repertoires in cytomegalovirus infection. Their antigens remain unidentified. From the reads, TCRdb called clonotypes with MiXCR, one entry per CDR3 protein. Of more than 35,000 distinct CDR3 sequences listed, around half are singletons. The source material was CD8+ T cells from cultured PBMCs, sampled from culture after CMV antigen stimulation. Every receptor here comes from a human donor in good health (CMV status not recorded). Some clones in this sample may be carry-over from other donors' samples. Each CDR3 is given with its conserved first and last residue. Fields, in order: V gene, clone size, D gene, J gene, CDR3 DNA, CDR3 protein. A D gene is named only where the DNA matches it firmly. The size entry is marked missing in some rows and otherwise reads once, few, many or a size class.

>TRBV11-1|.|TRBD1|TRBJ1-5
TGTGCCAGCAGCCCGACAGGGCCTAATCAGCCCCAGCATTTT
CASSPTGPNQPQHF
>TRBV5-4|.|TRBD2|TRBJ2-5
TGTGCCAGCAGCCTGGTGGGACTAGCGGGAGGAGAGACCCAGTACTTC
CASSLVGLAGGETQYF
>TRBV27|.|TRBD1|TRBJ1-1
TGTGCCAGCAGGGACAGGGGGCACACTGAAGCTTTCTTT
CASRDRGHTEAFF
>TRBV28|.|.|TRBJ1-1
TGTGCCAGCAGCCTCGCGCGAAGGACTGAAGCTTTCTTT
CASSLARRTEAFF
>TRBV9|many|TRBD1|TRBJ2-2
TGTGCCAGCAGCGAATCGACAGGGGCCCCGCGCGGAGAGCTGTTTTTT
CASSESTGAPRGELFF
>TRBV6-6|.|.|TRBJ2-7
TGTGCCAGCAGTGCAAAGTCTGGGTTGGCAGAAGCTTACGAGCAGTACTTC
CASSAKSGLAEAYEQYF
>TRBV4-1|.|.|TRBJ1-5
TGCGCCAGCAGCCAAGACGTGGCGGGTAGCAATCAGCCCCAGCATTTT
CASSQDVAGSNQPQHF
>TRBV12-5|.|TRBD1|TRBJ1-5
TGTGCTAGTGGTTTGGCAGGGGGCCTCAATCAGCCCCAGCATTTT
CASGLAGGLNQPQHF
>TRBV7-8|.|.|TRBJ2-3
TGTGCCAGCAGCTCGGGACCCACATATACGCAGTATTTT
CASSSGPTYTQYF
>TRBV4-1|many|.|TRBJ1-3
TGCGCCAGCAGCCAAGATCAAGGGGAGCCGAACACCATATATTTT
CASSQDQGEPNTIYF
>TRBV2|many|.|TRBJ2-7
TGTGCCAGCAGTGAGTACGAGCAGTACTTC
CASSEYEQYF
>TRBV4-1|few|TRBD1|TRBJ1-1
TGCGCCAGCAGCCTCTACAGGGGAACTGAAGCTTTCTTT
CASSLYRGTEAFF
>TRBV6-6|.|TRBD2|TRBJ2-7
TGTGCCAGCACCGAGTTAGCGGGAGGCCAGCTTACCTCCTACGAGCAGTACTTC
CASTELAGGQLTSYEQYF
>TRBV7-2|many|.|TRBJ1-2
TGTGCCAGCAGCTTTGGGGGGTATCAGACCTATGGCTACACCTTC
CASSFGGYQTYGYTF
>TRBV11-2|.|TRBD1|TRBJ1-2
TGTGCCAGCAGCCTGGGACAGGGCCCTAACTATGGCTACACCTTC
CASSLGQGPNYGYTF
>TRBV10-3|.|.|TRBJ2-7
TGTGCCATCAGTGACCCCGGGACTTACTACGAGCAGTACTTC
CAISDPGTYYEQYF
>TRBV7-9|.|TRBD2|TRBJ2-5
TGTGCCAGCAGCTTAGCCATGGGGACTAGTCAAGGTAGTGGGGAGACCCAGTACTTC
CASSLAMGTSQGSGETQYF
>TRBV7-9|many|.|TRBJ2-1
TGTGCCAGCAGCCATCCTAATAGTCCTGAAGGGTACAATGAGCAGTTCTTC
CASSHPNSPEGYNEQFF
>TRBV6-5|.|TRBD1|TRBJ2-5
TGTGCCAACAGTTACCGGGGACAGGGAGGGACCCAGTACTTC
CANSYRGQGGTQYF
>TRBV6-6|few|TRBD1|TRBJ2-7
TGTGCCAGCAGTTCGGGACAGGCCCGCGAGCAGTACTTC
CASSSGQAREQYF
>TRBV12-3/TRBV12-4|.|TRBD1|TRBJ2-7
TGTGCCAGCAGTTCTGGGGGACAGGCCTCCTACGAGCAGTACTTC
CASSSGGQASYEQYF
>TRBV5-6|.|TRBD1|TRBJ2-7
TGTGCCAGCAGCTTGGGACAGGGGAAGGATGGGACCCTGTACTTC
CASSLGQGKDGTLYF
>TRBV12-3/TRBV12-4|few|TRBD1|TRBJ2-7
TGTGCCAGCAGTTCGGCCGGGACAGGGGTGAACGAGCAGTACTTC
CASSSAGTGVNEQYF
>TRBV19|.|.|TRBJ1-2
TGTGCCAGACGAGAACAGGTGGATGGCTACACCTTC
CARREQVDGYTF
>TRBV19|.|.|TRBJ2-3
TGTGCCAGTCGTAGGCGGGCGATCACAGATACGCAGTATTTT
CASRRRAITDTQYF